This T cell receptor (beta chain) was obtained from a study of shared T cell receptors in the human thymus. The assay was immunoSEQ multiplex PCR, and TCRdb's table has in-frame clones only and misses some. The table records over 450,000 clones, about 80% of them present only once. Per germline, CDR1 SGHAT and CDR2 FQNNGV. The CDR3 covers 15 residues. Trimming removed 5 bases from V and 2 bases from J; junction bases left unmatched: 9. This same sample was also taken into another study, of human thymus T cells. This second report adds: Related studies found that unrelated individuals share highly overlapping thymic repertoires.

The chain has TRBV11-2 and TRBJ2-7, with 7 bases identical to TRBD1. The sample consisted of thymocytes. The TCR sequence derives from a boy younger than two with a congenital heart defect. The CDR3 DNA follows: TGTGCCAGCAGCCCAGACAGGGATGGCACCTACGAGCAGTACTTC. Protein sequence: CASSPDRDGTYEQYF.